The 3 T cell receptor beta chains below all came from one sample that was sequenced in a study of identical twins' blood T cells. TCRdb itself ran the 5' RACE reads through MiXCR, one entry per CDR3 protein. The repertoire holds 400,000 or so distinct CDR3 sequences, 28% seen once, with approximately 6.6% in the top ten. The sequencing sample was made of PBMCs. These receptors were taken from a woman aged 18-49 years in good health.

The chain links TRBV18 to TRBJ2-1, with 7 bases aligning to TRBD2. The trim removed 3 bases at V and 3 bases at J, leaving 8 bases unmatched. CDR3 length equals 16 residues. Germline-derived CDR1 and CDR2 are KGHSH and LQKENI. This CDR3 is CASSPLASGNYNEQFF. The CDR3 bases are TGTGCCAGCTCACCTCTCGCTAGCGGAAACTACAATGAGCAGTTCTTC. Based on the CDR3 plus reference TRBV18 and TRBJ2-1, the full variable domain is NAGVMQNPRHLVRRRGQEARLRCSPMKGHSHVYWYRQLPEEGLKFMVYLQKENIIDESGMPKERFSAEFPKEGPSILRIQQVVRGDSAAYFCASSPLASGNYNEQFFGPGTRLTVL.

Concerning this clonotype: A single base separates this from a much larger clone, so it may be a read error. V usage is TRBV29-1 and J usage is TRBJ1-3, with D tentatively TRBD1 (5 bases). Germline V CDR1 and CDR2: SQVTM, ANQGSEA. The CDR3 length is 12 residues. CDR3 sequence: CSVRGSENTIYF. The CDR3 coding sequence is TGCAGCGTGAGGGGTTCTGAAAACACCATATATTTT.

The gene calls are TRBV5-1 and TRBJ1-4; the match to TRBD1 covers 9 bases. The CDR3 extends over 15 amino acids. CDR1 and CDR2 (germline): SGHRS, YFSETQ. The trim removed 4 bases at V and 8 bases at J, leaving 9 bases unmatched. CDR3 sequence (DNA): TGCGCCAGCAGCGCGGGGACAGGGTTCGCGGAAAAACTGTTTTTT. Translating gives CASSAGTGFAEKLFF.